The rows below give T cell receptor beta chains drawn from one sample of a study of cytomegalovirus exposure and HLA in healthy donors. Assay: immunoSEQ multiplex PCR; the TCRdb copy retains only in-frame clones and omits some. The data contain 150,000 to 200,000 clones, around 85% of them seen just once; the ten biggest clones take up roughly 2%. Sequenced: PBMCs. The receptors come from a human donor in good health. Both conserved end residues are part of each CDR3. Size values are once, few and many counts, or a class for expanded clones, and some rows have none.

>15|NA|TRBV6-1|TRBJ2-3
CASSESRSHADTQYF
>13|once|TRBV13|TRBJ2-7
CASGLAGSYEQYF
>15|NA|TRBV10-3|TRBJ1-1
CAISEVVGAGVEAFF
>14|NA|TRBV2|TRBJ2-1
CASSTGTKYNEQFF
>16|NA|TRBV2|TRBJ1-4
CASSDKRKPANEKLFF
>15|NA|TRBV9|TRBJ2-7
CASSYRDRGPYEQYF
>14|NA|TRBV11-3|TRBJ2-3
CASSLGAPGDTQYF
>14|NA|TRBV15|TRBJ1-2
CATSKTGTVDGYTF
>21|NA|TRBV10-2|TRBJ2-3
CASILIAGDRVSGRFTDTQYF
>14|NA|TRBV6-6|TRBJ1-1
CASSNRVRDTEAFF
>15|NA|TRBV7-8|TRBJ2-5
CASSLAHRVQETQYF
>14|NA|TRBV4-1|TRBJ2-7
CASSHRDKTYEQYF
>13|NA|TRBV6-6|TRBJ1-6
CASIRSLGRPLHF
>14|NA|TRBV5-4|TRBJ1-4
CASSQGGGNEKLFF
>17|NA|TRBV7-9|TRBJ1-3
CASSPPVGTASGNTIYF
>12|NA|TRBV6-6|TRBJ2-3
CASSWGGDTQYF
>18|NA|TRBV11-3|TRBJ2-3
CASSSRTSGGAVEDTQYF
>14|NA|TRBV11-2|TRBJ1-3
CASSSTASGNTIYF
>12|NA|TRBV2|TRBJ2-2
CASRQSTGELFF
>15|NA|TRBV18|TRBJ2-3
CASSPRGSGTDTQYF
>17|few|TRBV7-8|TRBJ2-7
CASSQGLAGGPLYEQYF
>14|NA|TRBV6-5|TRBJ1-1
CASSFDRANTEAFF
>15|NA|TRBV27|TRBJ1-2
CASSLYGTGSRGYTF
>15|NA|TRBV6-1|TRBJ1-2
CASSEAIDRGYGYTF
>15|NA|TRBV5-4|TRBJ1-1
CASSSSQTTNTEAFF
>16|NA|TRBV19|TRBJ2-1
CASSTYPGQVNHEQFF
>14|NA|TRBV6-5|TRBJ2-5
CASTRGVRGETQYF
>16|NA|TRBV5-6|TRBJ2-7
CASSSEGGQGTYEQYF
>16|NA|TRBV5-1|TRBJ2-2
CASSGGTGLRTGELFF
>14|NA|TRBV6-1|TRBJ2-7
CASSESGQTYEQYF
>14|NA|TRBV19|TRBJ1-1
CASSQGPSVTEAFF
>14|NA|TRBV19|TRBJ1-2
CASSAKGTEGGYTF
>14|NA|TRBV7-2|TRBJ1-1
CASSPTLDRQGAFF
>14|NA|TRBV7-2|TRBJ1-2
CASSLGTQNYGYTF
>16|NA|TRBV9|TRBJ2-7
CASSVGLRGAGGEQYF
>15|once|TRBV9|TRBJ2-3
CASSASGTATDTQYF
>16|NA|TRBV6-6|TRBJ1-2
CASSYVDSQSYYGYTF
>17|few|TRBV9|TRBJ2-6
CASSAPQGYTGANVLTF
>12|NA|TRBV6-6|TRBJ1-1
CASSRQYTEAFF
>13|NA|TRBV7-2|TRBJ1-4
CASSPGTNEKLFF
>16|NA|TRBV5-1|TRBJ2-5
CASSLVPPTGGETQYF
>14|NA|TRBV6-5|TRBJ2-3
CASSRAGSTDTQYF
>13|once|TRBV25-1|TRBJ1-5
CASSVGDRQPQHF
>16|NA|TRBV5-4|TRBJ2-5
CASSSRDRGFEETQYF
>12|NA|TRBV6-1|TRBJ1-5
CASRERLGTPHF
>20|once|TRBV29-1|TRBJ1-1
CSVEGYHVPGTGETNTEAFF
>14|NA|TRBV2|TRBJ1-5
CASGGSGRNQPQHF
>12|NA|TRBV7-9|TRBJ2-7
CASSQGAYEQYF
>12|NA|TRBV7-2|TRBJ2-2
CASSYRTGELFF
>16|NA|TRBV28|TRBJ2-7
CASSPLGGHPTYEQYF
>14|NA|TRBV5-4|TRBJ2-3
CASSRGAYTDTQYF
>14|NA|TRBV28|TRBJ1-6
CASSPPPDNSPLHF
>14|once|TRBV7-3|TRBJ1-6
CASSPGTVGTPLHF
>14|many|TRBV15|TRBJ1-1
CATSAQGGRAEAFF
>13|NA|TRBV7-2|TRBJ2-3
CASSLGRTDTQYF